This passage covers 26 T cell receptor beta chains from one sample sequenced in a study of blood T cell repertoires in COVID-19. Profiled with immunoSEQ multiplex PCR; TCRdb holds only in-frame clones, not every one. The repertoire holds about 17,000 clones, with roughly nine tenths as singletons. The material sequenced was peripheral blood. The receptors shown here come from a man aged 55 to 70 with active COVID-19.

The chain has TRBV3-1 (or the pseudogene TRBV3-2) and TRBJ2-2; 7 nucleotides align to TRBD1. The germline CDR1 and CDR2 sequences are LGHDT and YNNKEL (reference sequence). CDR3 length equals 15 residues. Trimming removed 6 bases from V and 0 bases from J; junction bases left unmatched: 4. The CDR3 region is CASSHRGPNTGELFF. The CDR3 DNA reads TGTGCCAGCAGTCACAGGGGACCGAACACCGGGGAGCTGTTTTTT.

This chain's CDR3 is CASSSTGLSTDTQYF. In DNA form, the CDR3 reads TGTGCCAGCAGCTCCACTGGGCTTAGCACAGATACGCAGTATTTT. The chain combines TRBV7-8 with TRBJ2-3; D gene uncertain. From germline, CDR1 is SGHVS and CDR2 FQNEAQ. V was clipped by 4 bases and J by 0 bases, with 11 bases between them. CDR3 size: 15 residues. The whole variable domain, filled in from reference TRBV7-8 and TRBJ2-3, reads GAGVSQSPRYKVAKRGQDVALRCDPISGHVSLFWYQQALGQGPEFLTYFQNEAQLDKSGLPSDRFFAERPEGSVSTLKIQRTQQEDSAVYLCASSSTGLSTDTQYFGPGTRLTVL.

J is TRBJ2-3 and V is TRBV5-4; TRBD2 aligns across 7 bases. J lost 1 base, V lost 4 bases, and 6 bases had no gene match. The CDR3 extends over 15 amino acids. Germline V gene sequence: CDR1 SGHNT, CDR2 YYREEE (reference sequence). The CDR3 loop is CASSPDGLGTDTQYF. CDR3 DNA sequence: TGTGCCAGCAGCCCCGATGGACTAGGCACAGATACGCAGTATTTT.

The gene calls are TRBV30 and TRBJ2-7; a possible D gene is TRBD2 (7 bases). Germline CDR1 is GTSNPN and CDR2 is SVGIG (reference sequence). The CDR3 runs 16 residues. The V and J ends lost 3 bases and 2 bases respectively, with 20 bases between them. CDR3 sequence reads: CAWSQGSSGLTYEQYF. The CDR3 DNA follows: TGTGCCTGGAGCCAGGGGAGTAGCGGGCTCACCTACGAGCAGTACTTC.

J is TRBJ2-1 and V is TRBV5-1; 12 positions agree with TRBD2. V shed 1 base and J 4 bases; nucleotides not matched to a gene: 9. CDR1 and CDR2 (germline): SGHRS, YFSETQ. This CDR3 region has 18 residues. In DNA, the CDR3 is TGCGCCAGCAGCTTGTTCTCGAGACTAGCGGGGGAGTACAATGAGCAGTTCTTC. The encoded protein is CASSLFSRLAGEYNEQFF.

This chain connects TRBV4-2 to TRBJ2-1; 8 bases map to TRBD1. CDR3 length: 16 residues. Trimming took 2 bases from V and 6 from J; bases not matched to a gene: 9. The germline CDR1 and CDR2 sequences are LGHNA and YNFKEQ. The CDR3 protein is CASSQPRGRGINEQFF. CDR3 bases: TGTGCCAGCAGCCAACCCAGGGGGCGCGGGATCAATGAGCAGTTCTTC.

The chain carries TRBV30 and TRBJ2-7; 10 bases line up with TRBD1. The V and J ends lost 2 bases and 7 bases, in that order; junction bases with no gene match: 11. CDR1 and CDR2 from the germline V gene are GTSNPN and SVGIG (reference sequence). CDR3 length: 15 residues. CDR3 sequence: CAWSFPRDRGDEQYF. The CDR3 nucleotides read TGTGCCTGGAGTTTTCCCCGGGACAGGGGAGATGAGCAGTACTTC.

This chain uses TRBV6-5 with TRBJ1-4; D remains unclear. V lost 6 bases to trimming and J lost 6 bases, with 17 bases between them. Germline V gene sequence: CDR1 MNHEY, CDR2 SVGAGI. CDR3 length equals 15 residues. CDR3: CASSRGGLGDEKLFF. The CDR3 DNA reads as TGTGCCAGCAGCCGAGGCGGGTTAGGTGATGAAAAACTGTTTTTT.

The CDR3 nucleotides read TGTGCCAGCAGCCCTCCGGGCTCTGGGGCCAACGTCCTGACTTTC. This gives the protein CASSPPGSGANVLTF. The V call is TRBV5-4, the J call TRBJ2-6; D gene ambiguous. The germline V and J ends were trimmed by 4 bases and 0 bases, with 8 bases remaining between them. This CDR3 contains 15 residues. The germline CDR1 and CDR2 sequences are SGHNT and YYREEE (reference sequence).

The gene calls are TRBV20-1 and TRBJ1-2; unclear D gene. This CDR3 is 12 amino acids long. Trimming removed 3 bases at V and 1 base at J, with 6 bases between. The V gene's germline CDR1 is DFQATT and CDR2 SNEGSKA (reference sequence). The CDR3 sequence: CSASSINYGYTF. The DNA for the CDR3 is TGCAGTGCTAGTTCAATTAACTATGGCTACACCTTC.

The rearrangement uses TRBV2 and TRBJ1-2, with D unresolved. V lost 3 bases, J lost 2 bases, and 7 bases lay in between. CDR3 length: 13 amino acids. The germline V gene encodes CDR1 SNHLY and CDR2 FYNNEI. The CDR3 reads CASSDSVNYGYTF. The CDR3 DNA follows: TGTGCCAGCAGTGATTCCGTGAACTATGGCTACACCTTC.

This sequence joins TRBV27 and TRBJ1-1, with D perhaps matching TRBD1 (6 bases). V lost 6 bases and J 1 base, leaving 15 bases between the germline ends. The germline CDR1 and CDR2 sequences are MNHEY and SMNVEV (reference sequence). The CDR3 has 15 residues. CDR3: CASSFTGGRNTEAFF. Here the CDR3 DNA reads TGTGCCAGCAGCTTCACGGGGGGCCGGAACACTGAAGCTTTCTTT.

The count of this clone is one. This rearrangement joins TRBV6-5 to TRBJ1-2; TRBD1 is a possible D gene (6 bases). Germline CDR1 is MNHEY and CDR2 is SVGAGI. The CDR3 extends over 13 amino acids. V shed 2 bases and J shed 4 bases, with 8 bases lying between them. For the CDR3, the DNA is TGTGCCAGCAGTTACGGACAGATCTATGGCTACACCTTC. Its translation is CASSYGQIYGYTF.

In its sample, this clone was seen once. CDR3 sequence: CASSSRTSGSVSYEQYF. In DNA, the CDR3 is TGTGCCAGCAGTTCCCGGACTAGCGGGAGTGTTTCCTACGAGCAGTACTTC. The V and J genes are TRBV27 and TRBJ2-7; 13 bases agree with TRBD2. The germline V gene has CDR1 MNHEY and CDR2 SMNVEV (reference sequence). J gave up 1 base and V 4 bases, and 7 bases lay outside the gene matches. This CDR3 is built from 17 residues.

The chain links TRBV6-4 to TRBJ2-2, with no clear D. This CDR3 comprises 16 residues. Trimming stripped 6 bases from V and 2 bases from J, with 16 bases between. Germline CDR1 reads MRHNA; CDR2 reads SNTAGT. The DNA for the CDR3 is TGTGCCAGCAGCCCCGAGGCGGAGATTAACACCGGGGAGCTGTTTTTT. Its protein product is CASSPEAEINTGELFF.

The chain couples TRBV9 to TRBJ2-2; 13 bases are shared with TRBD2. Per germline, CDR1 SGDLS and CDR2 YYNGEE. There are 17 residues in the CDR3. V was pared by 4 bases and J by 0 bases, with 3 bases of the junction left unmatched. In DNA form, the CDR3 reads TGTGCCAGCAGCACCGGGACTAGCGGGACGAACACCGGGGAGCTGTTTTTT. The encoded protein is CASSTGTSGTNTGELFF.

The chain is built from TRBV7-9 and TRBJ1-4; no clear D. The CDR3 totals 14 residues. Germline values: CDR1 SEHNR, CDR2 FQNEAQ (reference sequence). Trimming cost V 5 bases and J 0 bases, with 7 bases left between them. As DNA, the CDR3 is TGTGCCAGCAGCCAGTCTGCAACTAATGAAAAACTGTTTTTT. Residues: CASSQSATNEKLFF.

The chain combines TRBV28 with TRBJ2-7; TRBD1 might be the D (7 bases). V lost 5 bases and J 7 bases, leaving 24 bases between the germline ends. Germline loops: CDR1 MDHEN, CDR2 SYDVKM. The CDR3 is made up of 16 amino acids. The CDR3 DNA is TGTGCCAGCAGTGGGGGGACAGAAGATTCCCCACGGGAGCAGTACTTC. This sequence encodes CASSGGTEDSPREQYF.

The chain links TRBV7-2 to TRBJ1-3; 7 bases line up with TRBD1. Unmatched junction bases numbered 3, after V lost 1 base and J lost 0 bases. The length of the CDR3 is 16 residues. Germline loops: CDR1 SGHTA, CDR2 FQGNSA. The CDR3 reads CASSLGAGGSGNTIYF. The CDR3 DNA follows: TGTGCCAGCAGCTTAGGGGCAGGGGGCTCTGGAAACACCATATATTTT.

The chain uses TRBV4-3 and TRBJ2-3, with 10 bases identical to TRBD2. V was clipped by 4 bases and J by 1 base; unmatched bases: 2. Germline lookup yields CDR1 LGHNA and CDR2 YSLEER. The CDR3 sequence is 15 residues long. Written as DNA, the CDR3 is TGCGCCAGCAGCCCCGGACTAGCGGGCACAGATACGCAGTATTTT. As protein: CASSPGLAGTDTQYF.

V usage is TRBV19 and J usage is TRBJ2-2; TRBD2 is a possible D gene (7 bases). The CDR3 spans 15 residues. V was clipped by 5 bases and J by 3 bases, with 13 bases between them. Germline CDR1 LNHDA, CDR2 SQIVND (reference sequence). CDR3 sequence (DNA): TGTGCCAGTAGTGGCGGGGGCCCTTACACCGGGGAGCTGTTTTTT. Translated, it gives CASSGGGPYTGELFF.

V usage is TRBV6-5 and J usage is TRBJ1-1, with TRBD1 identical over 8 bases. The germline gives CDR1 MNHEY, CDR2 SVGAGI. V was clipped by 2 bases and J by 5 bases; unmatched bases: 4. CDR3 length: 14 amino acids. CDR3 sequence (DNA): TGTGCCAGCAGTTACGACAGGGGAGGTACTGAAGCTTTCTTT. It specifies CASSYDRGGTEAFF.

The chain recombines TRBV9 with TRBJ2-2; possible D gene TRBD2, 5 bases. Germline CDR1 is SGDLS and CDR2 is YYNGEE. V lost 3 bases to trimming and J lost 0 bases, with 15 bases between them. The CDR3 length is 17 residues. The CDR3 sequence: CASSAPREGTNTGELFF. CDR3 coding DNA: TGTGCCAGCAGCGCCCCGAGAGAGGGTACGAACACCGGGGAGCTGTTTTTT.

This sequence joins TRBV5-1 and TRBJ1-4; 9 bases are a match to TRBD1. Germline CDR1 reads SGHRS; CDR2 reads YFSETQ. V dropped 4 bases and J dropped 0; count of bases not matched to a gene: 4. The CDR3 loop spans 16 amino acids. The CDR3 sequence is CASSLGQGSTNEKLFF. In DNA, the CDR3 is TGCGCCAGCAGCCTCGGACAGGGGTCAACTAATGAAAAACTGTTTTTT.

J is TRBJ1-2 and V is TRBV3-1 (or the pseudogene TRBV3-2); a possible D gene is TRBD1 (6 bases). CDR3 length equals 15 residues. In germline, CDR1 is LGHDT, CDR2 YNNKEL (reference sequence). The V gene lost 4 bases and the J gene lost 3 bases, with 15 bases spanning the gap. CDR3: CASSRGGAGYYGYTF. As DNA, the CDR3 is TGTGCCAGCAGCCGAGGGGGGGCCGGGTACTATGGCTACACCTTC.

The chain joins TRBV28 to TRBJ2-1, with TRBD2 identical over 9 bases. This CDR3 is built from 17 residues. The germline CDR1 and CDR2 sequences are MDHEN and SYDVKM. V shed 7 bases and J 0 bases; nucleotides not matched to a gene: 10. CDR3 DNA: TGTGCCAGCAACCCCCCAGGCGGGGGGGGCTCCTACAATGAGCAGTTCTTC. Translating gives CASNPPGGGGSYNEQFF.